This T cell receptor beta chain was documented in a study of regulatory T cells in long-lasting Graves disease. Study background: Freshly diagnosed Graves' patients had used antithyroid drugs for under 3 months.

The CDR3 covers 13 residues. The germline V gene encodes CDR1 SGHDT and CDR2 YYEEEE. V was shortened by 0 bases and J by 4 bases, with 7 bases between the two germline ends. Time point defined: newly diagnosed GD, antithyroid drugs for less than 3 months. PBMC RNA was the source of the TCR library. Through Arm-PCR of CDR3 regions and iRepertoire HTBI primers, TCR beta libraries were built. TCRdb itself ran the multiplex PCR reads through MiXCR, one entry per CDR3 protein. The profile shows 450,000 to 700,000 distinct CDR3 sequences, 13% of them singletons. Comment on this clonotype: A much larger clone is a single base away; this may be a read error.

These data are also associated with another study on T cells in Graves' hyperthyroidism and ophthalmopathy. This second study notes: With a duration under 2 months, the hyperthyroidism was newly diagnosed in patients aged 18 to 65. In validation, the model predicted ophthalmopathy. These predictions came a median about 6 months before onset.

The chain links TRBV5-6 to TRBJ1-1; D uncertain. The input for sequencing was peripheral blood mononuclear cells (PBMCs), taken at new diagnosis, from a patient treated with antithyroid drugs. The sequence was collected from a man under 40 with Graves disease. This chain's CDR3 is CASSLGALTEAFF. The DNA of the CDR3 is TGTGCCAGCAGCTTGGGGGCGCTCACTGAAGCTTTCTTT.